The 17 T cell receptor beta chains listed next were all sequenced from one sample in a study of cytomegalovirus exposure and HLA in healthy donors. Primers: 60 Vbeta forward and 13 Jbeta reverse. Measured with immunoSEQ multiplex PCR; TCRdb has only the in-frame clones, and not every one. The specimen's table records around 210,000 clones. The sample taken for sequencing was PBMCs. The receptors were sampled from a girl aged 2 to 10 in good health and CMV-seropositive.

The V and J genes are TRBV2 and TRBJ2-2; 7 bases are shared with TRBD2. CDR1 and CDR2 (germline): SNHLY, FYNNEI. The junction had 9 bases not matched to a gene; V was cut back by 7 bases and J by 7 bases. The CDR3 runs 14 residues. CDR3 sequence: CASMAGAVGGELFF. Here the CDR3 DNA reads TGTGCCAGCATGGCGGGAGCCGTAGGCGGGGAGCTGTTTTTT.

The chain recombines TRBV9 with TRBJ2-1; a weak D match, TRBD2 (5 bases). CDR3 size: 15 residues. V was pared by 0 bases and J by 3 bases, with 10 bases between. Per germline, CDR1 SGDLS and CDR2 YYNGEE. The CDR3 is CASSVDGGGYNEQFF. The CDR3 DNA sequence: TGTGCCAGCAGCGTAGACGGAGGAGGCTACAATGAGCAGTTCTTC.

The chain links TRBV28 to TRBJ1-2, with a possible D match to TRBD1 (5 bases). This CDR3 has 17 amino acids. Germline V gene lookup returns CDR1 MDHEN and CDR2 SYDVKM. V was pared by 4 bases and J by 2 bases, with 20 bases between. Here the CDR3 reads CASSSLSSGFVNYGYTF. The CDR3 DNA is TGTGCCAGCAGTTCCCTCTCTTCAGGGTTTGTGAACTATGGCTACACCTTC.

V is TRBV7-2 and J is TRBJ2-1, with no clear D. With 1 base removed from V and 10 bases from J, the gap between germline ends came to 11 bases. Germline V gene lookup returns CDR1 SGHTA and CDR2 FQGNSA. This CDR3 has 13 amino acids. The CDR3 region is CASSLETVWEQFF. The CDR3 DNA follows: TGTGCCAGCAGCTTAGAAACTGTTTGGGAGCAGTTCTTC.

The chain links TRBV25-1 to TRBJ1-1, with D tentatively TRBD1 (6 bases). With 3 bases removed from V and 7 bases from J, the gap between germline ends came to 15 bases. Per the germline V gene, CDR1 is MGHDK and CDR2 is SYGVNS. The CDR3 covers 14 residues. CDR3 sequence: CASSDNHRDNEAFF. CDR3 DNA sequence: TGTGCCAGCAGTGATAATCACAGGGATAATGAAGCTTTCTTT.

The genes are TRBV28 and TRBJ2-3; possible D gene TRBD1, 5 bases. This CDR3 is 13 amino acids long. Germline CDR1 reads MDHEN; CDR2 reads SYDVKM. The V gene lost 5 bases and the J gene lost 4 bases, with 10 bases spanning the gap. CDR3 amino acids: CASSQQGSDTQYF. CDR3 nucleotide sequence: TGTGCCAGCAGTCAGCAGGGATCAGATACGCAGTATTTT. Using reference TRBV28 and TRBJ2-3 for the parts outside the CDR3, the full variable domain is DVKVTQSSRYLVKRTGEKVFLECVQDMDHENMFWYRQDPGLGLRLIYFSYDVKMKEKGDIPEGYSVSREKKERFSLILESASTNQTSMYLCASSQQGSDTQYFGPGTRLTVL.

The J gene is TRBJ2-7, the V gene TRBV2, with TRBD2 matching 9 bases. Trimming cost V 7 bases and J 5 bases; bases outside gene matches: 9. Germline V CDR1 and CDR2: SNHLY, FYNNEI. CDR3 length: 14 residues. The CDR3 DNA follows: TGTGCCAGCAACCCGTCGGCTAGCGGGAACGAGCAGTACTTC. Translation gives CASNPSASGNEQYF.

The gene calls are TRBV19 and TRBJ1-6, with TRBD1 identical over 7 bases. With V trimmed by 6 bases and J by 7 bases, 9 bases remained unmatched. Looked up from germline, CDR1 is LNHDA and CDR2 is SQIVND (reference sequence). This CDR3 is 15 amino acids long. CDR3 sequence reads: CASRTDRNPNSPLHF. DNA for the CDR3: TGTGCCAGTAGGACGGACAGGAACCCGAATTCACCCCTCCACTTT.

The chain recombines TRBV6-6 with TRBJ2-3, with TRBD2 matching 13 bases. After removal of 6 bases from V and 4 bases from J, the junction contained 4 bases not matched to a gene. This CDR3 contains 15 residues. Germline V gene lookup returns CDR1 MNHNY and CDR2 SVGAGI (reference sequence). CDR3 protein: CASSRTSGSPDTQYF. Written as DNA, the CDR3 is TGTGCCAGCAGCCGGACTAGCGGGAGCCCAGATACGCAGTATTTT.

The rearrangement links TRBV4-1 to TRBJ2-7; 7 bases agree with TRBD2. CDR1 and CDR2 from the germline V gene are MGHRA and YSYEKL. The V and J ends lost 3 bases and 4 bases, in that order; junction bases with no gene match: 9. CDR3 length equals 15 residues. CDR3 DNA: TGCGCCAGCAGCCACCCCTCTAGCGGTGATTACGAGCAGTACTTC. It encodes CASSHPSSGDYEQYF.

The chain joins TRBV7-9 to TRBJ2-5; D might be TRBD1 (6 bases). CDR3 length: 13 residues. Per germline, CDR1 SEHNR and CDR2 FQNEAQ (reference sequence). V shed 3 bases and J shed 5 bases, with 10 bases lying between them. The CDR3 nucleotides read TGTGCCAGCAGCTTTACAGGGCGGGAGACCCAGTACTTC. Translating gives CASSFTGRETQYF.

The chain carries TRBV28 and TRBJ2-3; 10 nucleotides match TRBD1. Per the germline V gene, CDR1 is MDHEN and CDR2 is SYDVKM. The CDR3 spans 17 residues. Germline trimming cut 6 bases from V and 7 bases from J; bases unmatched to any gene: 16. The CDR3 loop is CASRPTGQGSVKNTQYF. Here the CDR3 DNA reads TGTGCCAGCAGGCCGACGGGACAGGGGTCAGTGAAGAATACGCAGTATTTT.

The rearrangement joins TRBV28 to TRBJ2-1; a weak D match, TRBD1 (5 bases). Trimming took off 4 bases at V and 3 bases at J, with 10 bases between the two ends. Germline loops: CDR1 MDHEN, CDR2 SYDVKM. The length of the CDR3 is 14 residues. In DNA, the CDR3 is TGTGCCAGCAGTTCGAGTGGACACTACAATGAGCAGTTCTTC. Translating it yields CASSSSGHYNEQFF. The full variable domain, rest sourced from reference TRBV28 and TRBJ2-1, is DVKVTQSSRYLVKRTGEKVFLECVQDMDHENMFWYRQDPGLGLRLIYFSYDVKMKEKGDIPEGYSVSREKKERFSLILESASTNQTSMYLCASSSSGHYNEQFFGPGTRLTVL.

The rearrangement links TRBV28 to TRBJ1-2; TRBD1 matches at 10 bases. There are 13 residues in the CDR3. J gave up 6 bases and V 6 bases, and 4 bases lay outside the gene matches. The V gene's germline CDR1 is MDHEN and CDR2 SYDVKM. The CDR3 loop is CASRVGTGDGYTF. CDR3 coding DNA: TGTGCCAGCAGGGTCGGGACAGGGGATGGCTACACCTTC.

CDR3: CASSKGQGASNTEAFF. In nucleotides, the CDR3 is TGTGCCAGCAGCAAGGGACAGGGGGCTTCAAACACTGAAGCTTTCTTT. This chain links TRBV11-3 with TRBJ1-1; TRBD1 aligns across 12 bases. The CDR3 extends over 16 amino acids. Germline-derived CDR1 and CDR2 are SGHNT and YENEEA. The V gene end was trimmed by 5 bases and the J gene end by 2 bases; junction bases not matched to a gene: 6.

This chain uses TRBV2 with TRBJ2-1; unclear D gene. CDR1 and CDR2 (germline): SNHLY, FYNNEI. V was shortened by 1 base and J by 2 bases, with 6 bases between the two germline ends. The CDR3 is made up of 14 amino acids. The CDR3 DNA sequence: TGTGCCAGCAGTGAAGGCAGCGCCTACAATGAGCAGTTCTTC. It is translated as CASSEGSAYNEQFF.

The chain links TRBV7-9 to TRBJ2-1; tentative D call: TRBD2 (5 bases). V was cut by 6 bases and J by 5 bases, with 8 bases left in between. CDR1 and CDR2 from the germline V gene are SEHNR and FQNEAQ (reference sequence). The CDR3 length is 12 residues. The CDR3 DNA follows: TGTGCCAGCAGTCAACTAGACAATGAGCAGTTCTTC. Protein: CASSQLDNEQFF.